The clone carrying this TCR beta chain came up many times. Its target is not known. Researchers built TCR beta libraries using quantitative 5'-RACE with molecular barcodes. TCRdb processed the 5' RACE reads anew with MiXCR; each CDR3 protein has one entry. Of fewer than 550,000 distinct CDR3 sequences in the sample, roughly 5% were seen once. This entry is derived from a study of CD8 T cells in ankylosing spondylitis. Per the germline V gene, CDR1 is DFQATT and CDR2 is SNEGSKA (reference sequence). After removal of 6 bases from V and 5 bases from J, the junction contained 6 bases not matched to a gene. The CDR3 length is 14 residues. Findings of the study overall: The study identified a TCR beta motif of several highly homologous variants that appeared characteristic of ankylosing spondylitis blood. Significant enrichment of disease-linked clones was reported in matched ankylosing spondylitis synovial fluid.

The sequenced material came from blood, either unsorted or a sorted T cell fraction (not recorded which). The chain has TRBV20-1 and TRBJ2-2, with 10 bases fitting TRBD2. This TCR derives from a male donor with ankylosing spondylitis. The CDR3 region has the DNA TGCAGTGCGGTGGGACTAGCGCCGACCGGGGAGCTGTTTTTT. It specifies CSAVGLAPTGELFF.